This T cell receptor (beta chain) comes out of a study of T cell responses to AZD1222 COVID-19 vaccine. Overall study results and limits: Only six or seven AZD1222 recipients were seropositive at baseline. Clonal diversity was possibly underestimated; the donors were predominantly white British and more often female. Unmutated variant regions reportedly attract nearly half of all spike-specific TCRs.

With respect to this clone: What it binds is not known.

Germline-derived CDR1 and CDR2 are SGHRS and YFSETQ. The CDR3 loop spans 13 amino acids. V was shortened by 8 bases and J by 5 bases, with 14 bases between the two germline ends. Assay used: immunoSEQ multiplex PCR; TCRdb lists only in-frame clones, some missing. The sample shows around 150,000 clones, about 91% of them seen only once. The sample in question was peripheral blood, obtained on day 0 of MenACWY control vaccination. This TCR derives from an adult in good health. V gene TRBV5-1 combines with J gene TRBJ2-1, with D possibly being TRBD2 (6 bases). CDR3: CASRDSADNEQFF. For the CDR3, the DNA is TGCGCCAGTCGGGACTCGGCGGACAATGAGCAGTTCTTC. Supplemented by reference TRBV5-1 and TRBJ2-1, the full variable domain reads KAGVTQTPRYLIKTRGQQVTLSCSPISGHRSVSWYQQTPGQGLQFLFEYFSETQRNKGNFPGRFSGRQFSNSRSEMNVSTLELGDSALYLCASRDSADNEQFFGPGTRLTVL.